The source of this TCR beta chain is a study of brain T cells in children with intractable seizures. Time point reported: blood from clinic visit 5 months post-surgery; TSC patient then seizure free. At least one anti-epileptic drug was given before surgery. The data were produced by immunoSEQ multiplex PCR, yet TCRdb's version contains in-frame clones alone and is incomplete. The sample gives about 350,000 clones, 93% of which show up once; roughly 6% is in the top ten. In the case of this clone: Its antigen is still unknown.

The study's findings and limits: Clones missing pre-surgery may reflect undersampling of that blood sample.

The clonotype comes from a boy in the first two years of life with tuberous sclerosis and intractable seizures. Material: peripheral blood, obtained roughly 5 months after surgery.

The CDR3 region has the DNA TGTGCCAGCAGCTTATATGGCGGGATGGCCAATGAGCAGTTCTTC. This encodes CASSLYGGMANEQFF. The chain combines TRBV7-3 with TRBJ2-1; tentative D call: TRBD2 (6 bases). CDR3 length: 15 residues. V lost 2 bases and J lost 6, with 14 bases in between. Germline V gene lookup returns CDR1 SGHTA and CDR2 FQGTGA.